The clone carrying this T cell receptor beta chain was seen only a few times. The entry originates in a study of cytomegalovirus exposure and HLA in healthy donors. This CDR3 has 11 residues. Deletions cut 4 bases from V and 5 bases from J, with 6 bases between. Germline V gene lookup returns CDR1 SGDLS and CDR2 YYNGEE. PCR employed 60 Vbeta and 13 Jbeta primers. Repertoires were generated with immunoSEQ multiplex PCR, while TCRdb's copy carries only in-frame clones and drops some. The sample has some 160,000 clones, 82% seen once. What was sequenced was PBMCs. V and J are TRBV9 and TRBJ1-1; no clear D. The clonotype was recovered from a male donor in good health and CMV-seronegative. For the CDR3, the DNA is TGTGCCAGCAGCCCTCAGACTGAAGCTTTCTTT. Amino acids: CASSPQTEAFF.